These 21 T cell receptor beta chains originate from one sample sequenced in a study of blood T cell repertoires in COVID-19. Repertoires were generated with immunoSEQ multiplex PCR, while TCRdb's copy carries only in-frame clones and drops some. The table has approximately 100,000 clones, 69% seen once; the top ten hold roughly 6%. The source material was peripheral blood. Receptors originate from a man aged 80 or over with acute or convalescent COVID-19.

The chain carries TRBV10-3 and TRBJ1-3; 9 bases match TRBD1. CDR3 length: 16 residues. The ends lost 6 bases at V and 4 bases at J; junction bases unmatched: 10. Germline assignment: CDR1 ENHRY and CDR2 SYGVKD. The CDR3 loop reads CAISGGQGSVGNTIYF. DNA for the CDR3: TGTGCCATCAGCGGGGGACAGGGTTCGGTCGGAAACACCATATATTTT.

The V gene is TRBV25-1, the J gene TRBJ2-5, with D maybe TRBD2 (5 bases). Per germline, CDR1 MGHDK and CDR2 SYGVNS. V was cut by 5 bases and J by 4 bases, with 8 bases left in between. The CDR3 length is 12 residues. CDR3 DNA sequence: TGTGCCAGCAGTACTGCGGGAGAGACCCAGTACTTC. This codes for CASSTAGETQYF.

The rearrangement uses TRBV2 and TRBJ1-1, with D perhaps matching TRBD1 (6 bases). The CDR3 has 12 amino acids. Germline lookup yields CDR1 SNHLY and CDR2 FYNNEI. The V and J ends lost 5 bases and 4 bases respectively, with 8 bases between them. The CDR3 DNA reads TGTGCCAGCAGTACCAGGGGCACTGAAGCTTTCTTT. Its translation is CASSTRGTEAFF. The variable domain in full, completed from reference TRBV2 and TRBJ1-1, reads EPEVTQTPSHQVTQMGQEVILRCVPISNHLYFYWYRQILGQKVEFLVSFYNNEISEKSEIFDDQFSVERPDGSNFTLKIRSTKLEDSAMYFCASSTRGTEAFFGQGTRLTVV.

The CDR3 spells CASSLSGDSGNTIYF. CDR3 coding DNA: TGTGCCAGCAGCTTGTCGGGAGACTCTGGAAACACCATATATTTT. This chain joins TRBV5-5 and TRBJ1-3, with D uncertain. V was pared by 1 base and J by 0 bases, with 8 bases between. The CDR3 spans 15 residues. CDR1 SGHKS and CDR2 YYEKEE come from the germline V gene (reference sequence). Full variable domain (outside the CDR3, taken from reference TRBV5-5 and TRBJ1-3): DAGVTQSPTHLIKTRGQQVTLRCSPISGHKSVSWYQQVLGQGPQFIFQYYEKEERGRGNFPDRFSARQFPNYSSELNVNALLLGDSALYLCASSLSGDSGNTIYFGEGSWLTVV.

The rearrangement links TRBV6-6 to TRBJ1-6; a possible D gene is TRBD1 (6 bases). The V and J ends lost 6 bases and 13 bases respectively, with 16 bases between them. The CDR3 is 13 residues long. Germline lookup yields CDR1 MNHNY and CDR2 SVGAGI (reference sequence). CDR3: CASRSTGTIPLHF. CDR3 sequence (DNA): TGTGCCAGCAGAAGTACAGGGACAATCCCCCTCCACTTT.

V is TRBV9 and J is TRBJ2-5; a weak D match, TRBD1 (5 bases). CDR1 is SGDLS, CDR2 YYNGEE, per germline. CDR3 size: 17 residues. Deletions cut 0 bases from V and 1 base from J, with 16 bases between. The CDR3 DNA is TGTGCCAGCAGCGTAGGTGAAGGAATTCAGGGCCAAGAGACCCAGTACTTC. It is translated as CASSVGEGIQGQETQYF.

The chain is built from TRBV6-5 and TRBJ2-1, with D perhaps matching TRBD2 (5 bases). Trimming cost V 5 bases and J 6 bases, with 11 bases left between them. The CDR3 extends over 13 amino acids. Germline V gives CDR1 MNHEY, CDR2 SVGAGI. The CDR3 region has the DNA TGTGCCAGCAGTCGCACCGGGGTCAATGAGCAGTTCTTC. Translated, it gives CASSRTGVNEQFF.

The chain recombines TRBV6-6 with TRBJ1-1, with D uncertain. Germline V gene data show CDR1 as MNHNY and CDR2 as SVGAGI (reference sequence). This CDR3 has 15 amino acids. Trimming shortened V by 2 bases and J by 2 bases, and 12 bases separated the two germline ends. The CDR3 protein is CASSYGLDTNTEAFF. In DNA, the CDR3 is TGTGCCAGCAGTTACGGTCTCGACACTAACACTGAAGCTTTCTTT.

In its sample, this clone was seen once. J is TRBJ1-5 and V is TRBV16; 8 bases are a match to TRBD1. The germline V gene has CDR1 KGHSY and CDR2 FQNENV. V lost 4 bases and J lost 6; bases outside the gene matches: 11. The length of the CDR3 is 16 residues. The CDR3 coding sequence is TGTGCCAGCAGCCCTCACTGGACAGGGCCCGCTCAGCCCCAGCATTTT. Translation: CASSPHWTGPAQPQHF.

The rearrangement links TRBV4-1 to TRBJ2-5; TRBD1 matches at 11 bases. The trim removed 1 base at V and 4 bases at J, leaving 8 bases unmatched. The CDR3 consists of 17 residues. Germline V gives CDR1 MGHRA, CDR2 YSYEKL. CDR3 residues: CASSQAWKGTGGETQYF. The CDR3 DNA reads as TGCGCCAGCAGCCAAGCTTGGAAGGGGACAGGGGGAGAGACCCAGTACTTC.

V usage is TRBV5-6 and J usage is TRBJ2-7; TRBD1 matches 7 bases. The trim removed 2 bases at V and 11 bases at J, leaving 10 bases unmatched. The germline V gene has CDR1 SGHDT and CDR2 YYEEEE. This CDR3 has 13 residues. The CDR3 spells CASSFGTEKGKYF. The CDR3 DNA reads TGTGCCAGCAGCTTCGGGACAGAGAAAGGGAAGTACTTC.

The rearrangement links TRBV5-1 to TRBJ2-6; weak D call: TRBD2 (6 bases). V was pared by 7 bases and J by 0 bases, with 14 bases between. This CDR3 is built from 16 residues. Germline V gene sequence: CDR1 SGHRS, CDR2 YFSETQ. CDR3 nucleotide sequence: TGCGCCAGCGGGGAGGCGATCGTCTCTGGGGCCAACGTCCTGACTTTC. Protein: CASGEAIVSGANVLTF.

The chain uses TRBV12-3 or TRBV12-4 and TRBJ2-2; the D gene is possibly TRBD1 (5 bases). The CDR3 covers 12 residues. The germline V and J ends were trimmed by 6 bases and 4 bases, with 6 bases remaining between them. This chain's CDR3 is CASRQGTGELFF. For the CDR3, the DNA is TGTGCCAGCAGGCAGGGCACCGGGGAGCTGTTTTTT.

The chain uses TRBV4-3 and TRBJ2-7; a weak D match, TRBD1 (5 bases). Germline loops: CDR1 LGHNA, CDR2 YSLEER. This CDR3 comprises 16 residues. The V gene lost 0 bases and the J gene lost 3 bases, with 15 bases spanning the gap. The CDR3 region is CASSQDIGWQGYEQYF. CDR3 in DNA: TGCGCCAGCAGCCAAGATATCGGGTGGCAGGGCTACGAGCAGTACTTC.

CDR3 sequence (DNA): TGTGCCAGCAGCTTAATGGGGCGGCAAGAGACCCAGTACTTC. It yields the protein CASSLMGRQETQYF. V and J are TRBV7-3 and TRBJ2-5; perhaps TRBD1 as D (5 bases). The length of the CDR3 is 14 residues. CDR1 and CDR2 from the germline V gene are SGHTA and FQGTGA. The V gene lost 1 base and the J gene lost 2 bases, with 8 bases spanning the gap.

The CDR3 protein is CASSPLPGENQPQHF. The CDR3 nucleotides are TGTGCCAGCAGCCCCCTCCCGGGAGAAAATCAGCCCCAGCATTTT. The chain has TRBV6-2 or TRBV6-3 and TRBJ1-5; D gene ambiguous. This CDR3 spans 15 amino acids. CDR1 and CDR2 (germline): MNHEY, SVGEGT. Trimming removed 6 bases at V and 4 bases at J, with 16 bases between.

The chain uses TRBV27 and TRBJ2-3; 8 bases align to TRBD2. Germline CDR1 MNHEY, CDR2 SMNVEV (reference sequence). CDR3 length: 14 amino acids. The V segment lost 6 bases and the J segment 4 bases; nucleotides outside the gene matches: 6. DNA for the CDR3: TGTGCCAGCAGGAAGCGGGAGCGCGCAGATACGCAGTATTTT. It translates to CASRKRERADTQYF.

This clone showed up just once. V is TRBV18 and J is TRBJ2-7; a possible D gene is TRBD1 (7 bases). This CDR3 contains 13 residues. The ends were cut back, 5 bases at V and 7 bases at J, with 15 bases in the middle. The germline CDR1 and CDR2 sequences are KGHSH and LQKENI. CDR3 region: CASSDSQGREQYF. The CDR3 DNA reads TGTGCCAGCTCAGACTCACAGGGGAGGGAGCAGTACTTC.

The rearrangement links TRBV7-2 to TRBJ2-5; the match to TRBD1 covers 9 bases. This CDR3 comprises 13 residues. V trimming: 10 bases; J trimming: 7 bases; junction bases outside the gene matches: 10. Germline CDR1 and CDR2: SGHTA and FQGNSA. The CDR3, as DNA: TGTGCCATTTCACAGGGGGCGTCTGGGACCCAGTACTTC. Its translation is CAISQGASGTQYF.

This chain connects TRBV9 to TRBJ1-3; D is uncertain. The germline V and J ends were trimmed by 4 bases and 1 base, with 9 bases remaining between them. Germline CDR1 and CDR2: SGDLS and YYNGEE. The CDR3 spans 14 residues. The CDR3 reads CASSLEFSGNTIYF. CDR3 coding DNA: TGTGCCAGCAGCTTGGAGTTTTCTGGAAACACCATATATTTT.

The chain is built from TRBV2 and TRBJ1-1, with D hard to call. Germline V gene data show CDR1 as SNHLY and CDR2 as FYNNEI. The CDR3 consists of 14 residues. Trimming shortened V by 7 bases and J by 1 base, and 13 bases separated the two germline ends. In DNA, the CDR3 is TGTGCCAGCACCGAGACATCTAAGAACACTGAAGCTTTCTTT. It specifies CASTETSKNTEAFF.